The clone carrying this TCR beta chain was seen ten or more times. The CDR3 extends over 14 amino acids. CDR1 SGHAT and CDR2 FQNNGV come from the germline V gene. J gave up 3 bases and V 5 bases, and 2 bases lay outside the gene matches. The data are from a study of regulatory T cells in long-lasting Graves disease. Indicated time point: newly diagnosed GD, antithyroid drugs for less than 3 months. With RNA extracted from PBMCs as input, the TCR library was made. CDR3-region Arm-PCR and iRepertoire HTBI primers produced the TCR beta libraries. Via MiXCR, TCRdb re-called the multiplex PCR reads, giving one row per CDR3 protein. This sample has about 620,000 distinct CDR3 sequences, with under 20% found just once. Separately, the same data were catalogued under a study of T cells in Graves' hyperthyroidism and ophthalmopathy.

The clonotype originates from a woman aged 25 to 39 with Graves disease. V and J are TRBV11-2 and TRBJ1-5; 9 bases are a match to TRBD1. The sample in question was peripheral blood mononuclear cells (PBMCs), obtained at new diagnosis, from a patient treated with antithyroid drugs. In nucleotides, the CDR3 is TGTGCCAGCAGCCGGACAGGGGACAATCAGCCCCAGCATTTT. It is translated as CASSRTGDNQPQHF.